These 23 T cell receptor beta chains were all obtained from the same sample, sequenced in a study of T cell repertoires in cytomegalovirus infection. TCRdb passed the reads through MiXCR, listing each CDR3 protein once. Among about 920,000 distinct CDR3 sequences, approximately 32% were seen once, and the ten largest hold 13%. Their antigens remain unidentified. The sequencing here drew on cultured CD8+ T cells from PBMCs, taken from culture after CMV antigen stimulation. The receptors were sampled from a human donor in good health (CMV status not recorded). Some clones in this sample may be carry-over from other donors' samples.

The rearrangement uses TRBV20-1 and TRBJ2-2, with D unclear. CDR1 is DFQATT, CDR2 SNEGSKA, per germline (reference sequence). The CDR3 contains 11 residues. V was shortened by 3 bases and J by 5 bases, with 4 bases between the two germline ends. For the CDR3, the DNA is TGCAGTGCTAGTTATACCGGGGAGCTGTTTTTT. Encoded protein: CSASYTGELFF.

CDR3 coding DNA: TGTGCCAGCAGTTACCGTGTCGGGACTCGAAACACCATATATTTT. Translated, it gives CASSYRVGTRNTIYF. The J gene is TRBJ1-3, the V gene TRBV6-5; D perhaps matches TRBD1 (5 bases). V was pared by 2 bases and J by 5 bases, with 13 bases between. The length of the CDR3 is 15 residues. Germline V lookup: CDR1 MNHEY, CDR2 SVGAGI.

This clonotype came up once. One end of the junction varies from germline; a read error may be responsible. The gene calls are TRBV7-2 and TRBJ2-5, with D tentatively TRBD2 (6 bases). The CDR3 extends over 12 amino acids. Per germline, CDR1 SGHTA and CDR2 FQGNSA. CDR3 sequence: CASSPSGETRYF. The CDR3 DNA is TGTGCCAGCAGCCCATCGGGGGAGACCCGGTACTTC.

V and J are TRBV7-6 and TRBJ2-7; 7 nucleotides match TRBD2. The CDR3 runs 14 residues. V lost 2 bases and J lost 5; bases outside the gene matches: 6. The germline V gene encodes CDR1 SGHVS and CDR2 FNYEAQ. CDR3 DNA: TGTGCCAGCAGCTTATGGGGGGGTGGGGACGAGCAGTACTTC. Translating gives CASSLWGGGDEQYF.

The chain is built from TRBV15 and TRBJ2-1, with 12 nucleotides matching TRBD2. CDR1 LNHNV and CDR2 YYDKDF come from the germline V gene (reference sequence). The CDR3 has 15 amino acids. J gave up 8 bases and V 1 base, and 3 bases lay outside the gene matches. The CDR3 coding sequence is TGTGCCACCAGCAGAGTACTAGCGGGGGGCTATGAGCAGTTCTTC. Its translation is CATSRVLAGGYEQFF.

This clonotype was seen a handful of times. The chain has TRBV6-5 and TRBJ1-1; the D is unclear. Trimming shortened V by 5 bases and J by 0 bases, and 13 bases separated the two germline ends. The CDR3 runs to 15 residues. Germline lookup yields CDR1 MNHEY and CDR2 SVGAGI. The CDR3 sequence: CASSGITPMNTEAFF. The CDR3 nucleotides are TGTGCCAGCAGTGGCATTACACCAATGAACACTGAAGCTTTCTTT.

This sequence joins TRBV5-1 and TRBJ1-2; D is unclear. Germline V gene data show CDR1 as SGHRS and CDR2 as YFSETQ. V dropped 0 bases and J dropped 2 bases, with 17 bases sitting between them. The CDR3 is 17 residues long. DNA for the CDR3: TGCGCCAGCAGCTTGGCCGGTTGGGAAGAGGTGAACTATGGCTACACCTTC. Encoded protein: CASSLAGWEEVNYGYTF.

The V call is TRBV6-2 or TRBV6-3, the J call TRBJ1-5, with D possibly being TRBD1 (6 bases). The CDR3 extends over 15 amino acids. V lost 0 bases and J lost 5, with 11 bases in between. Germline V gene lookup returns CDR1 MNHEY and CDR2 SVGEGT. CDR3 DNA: TGTGCCAGCAGTTACTCCTGGGCAGGGGATCAGCCCCAGCATTTT. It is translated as CASSYSWAGDQPQHF.

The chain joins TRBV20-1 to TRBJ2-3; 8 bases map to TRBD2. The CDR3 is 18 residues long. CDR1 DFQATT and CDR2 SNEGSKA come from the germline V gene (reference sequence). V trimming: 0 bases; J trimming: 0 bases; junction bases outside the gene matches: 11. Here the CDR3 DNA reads TGCAGTGCTAGAGATACAGCGGGGGATATCGTAAGCACAGATACGCAGTATTTT. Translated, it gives CSARDTAGDIVSTDTQYF.

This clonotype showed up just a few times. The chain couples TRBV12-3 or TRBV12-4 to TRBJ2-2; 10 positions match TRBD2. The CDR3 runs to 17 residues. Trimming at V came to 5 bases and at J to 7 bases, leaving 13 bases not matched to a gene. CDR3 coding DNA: TGTGCCAGCAGTCCTCCCGGGAGCGGGGGGGCTGTCGGGGAGCTGTTTTTT. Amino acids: CASSPPGSGGAVGELFF.

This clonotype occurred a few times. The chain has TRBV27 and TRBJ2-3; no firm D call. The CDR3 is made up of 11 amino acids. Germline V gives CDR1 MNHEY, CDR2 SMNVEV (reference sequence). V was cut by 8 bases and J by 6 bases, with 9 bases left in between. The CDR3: CASGSVDTQYF. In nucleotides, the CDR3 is TGTGCCAGCGGCTCAGTCGATACGCAGTATTTT.

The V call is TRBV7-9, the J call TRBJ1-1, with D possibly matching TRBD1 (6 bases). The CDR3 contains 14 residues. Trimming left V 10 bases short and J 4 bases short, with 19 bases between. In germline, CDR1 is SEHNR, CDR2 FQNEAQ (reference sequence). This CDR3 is CANSEVAGVTEAFF. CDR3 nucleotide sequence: TGTGCCAACAGTGAGGTTGCAGGGGTCACTGAAGCTTTCTTT.

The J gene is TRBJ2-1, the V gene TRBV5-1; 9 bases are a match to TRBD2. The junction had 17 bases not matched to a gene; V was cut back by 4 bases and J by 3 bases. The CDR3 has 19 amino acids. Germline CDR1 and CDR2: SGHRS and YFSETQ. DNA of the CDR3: TGCGCCAGCAGCCTACCACTTATTAGCGGGGGCCTTGGCTACAATGAGCAGTTCTTC. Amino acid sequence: CASSLPLISGGLGYNEQFF.

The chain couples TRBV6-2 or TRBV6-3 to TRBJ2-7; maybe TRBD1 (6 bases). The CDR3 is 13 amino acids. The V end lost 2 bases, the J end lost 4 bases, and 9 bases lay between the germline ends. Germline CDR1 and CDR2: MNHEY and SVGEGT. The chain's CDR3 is CASSYRTGYEQYV. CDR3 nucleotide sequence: TGTGCCAGCAGTTACCGTACAGGGTACGAGCAGTACGTC.

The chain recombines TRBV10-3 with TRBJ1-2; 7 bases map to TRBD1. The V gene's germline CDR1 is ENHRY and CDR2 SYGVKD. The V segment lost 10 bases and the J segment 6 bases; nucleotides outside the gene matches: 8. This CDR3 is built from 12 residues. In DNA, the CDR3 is TGTGCCACCCGACAGGGAACAGATGGCTACACCTTC. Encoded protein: CATRQGTDGYTF.

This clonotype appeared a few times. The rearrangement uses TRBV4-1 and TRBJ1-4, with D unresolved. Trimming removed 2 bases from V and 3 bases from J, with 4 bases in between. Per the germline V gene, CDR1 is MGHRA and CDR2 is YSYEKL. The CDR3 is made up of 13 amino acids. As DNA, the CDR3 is TGCGCCAGCAGCCAACCGTCTAATGAAAAACTGTTTTTT. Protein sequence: CASSQPSNEKLFF.

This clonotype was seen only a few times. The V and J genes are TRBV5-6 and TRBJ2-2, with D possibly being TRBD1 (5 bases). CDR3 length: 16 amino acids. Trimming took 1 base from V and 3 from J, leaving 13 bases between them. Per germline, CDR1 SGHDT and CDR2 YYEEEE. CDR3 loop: CASSLSQGSYTGELFF. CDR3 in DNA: TGTGCCAGCAGCTTGTCCCAGGGTTCGTACACCGGGGAGCTGTTTTTT. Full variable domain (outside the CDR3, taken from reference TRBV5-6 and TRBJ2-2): DAGVTQSPTHLIKTRGQQVTLRCSPKSGHDTVSWYQQALGQGPQFIFQYYEEEERQRGNFPDRFSGHQFPNYSSELNVNALLLGDSALYLCASSLSQGSYTGELFFGEGSRLTVL.

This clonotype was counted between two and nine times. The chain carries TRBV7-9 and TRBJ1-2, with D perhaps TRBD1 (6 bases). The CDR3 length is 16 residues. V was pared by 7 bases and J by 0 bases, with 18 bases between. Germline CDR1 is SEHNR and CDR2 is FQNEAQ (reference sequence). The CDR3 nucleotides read TGTGCCAGCACCACCGCCCGGGACATTTCTAACTATGGCTACACCTTC. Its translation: CASTTARDISNYGYTF.

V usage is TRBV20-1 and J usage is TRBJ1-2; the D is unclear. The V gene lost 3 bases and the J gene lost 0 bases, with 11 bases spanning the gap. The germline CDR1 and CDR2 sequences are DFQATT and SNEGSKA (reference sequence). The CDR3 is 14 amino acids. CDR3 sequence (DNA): TGCAGTGCTAGCGGCGGGGAGGCTAACTATGGCTACACCTTC. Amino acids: CSASGGEANYGYTF.

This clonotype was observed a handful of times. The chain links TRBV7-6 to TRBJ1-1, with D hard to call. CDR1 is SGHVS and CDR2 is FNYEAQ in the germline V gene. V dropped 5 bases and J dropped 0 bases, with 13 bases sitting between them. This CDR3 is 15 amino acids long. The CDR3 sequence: CASSRYGSMNTEAFF. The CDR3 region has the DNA TGTGCCAGCAGCCGTTATGGGAGCATGAACACTGAAGCTTTCTTT.

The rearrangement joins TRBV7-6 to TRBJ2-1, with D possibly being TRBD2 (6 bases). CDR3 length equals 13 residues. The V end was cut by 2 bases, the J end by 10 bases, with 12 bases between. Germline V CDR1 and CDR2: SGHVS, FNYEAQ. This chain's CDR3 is CASSLTGLREQFF. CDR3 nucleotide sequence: TGTGCCAGCAGCTTAACCGGACTAAGAGAGCAGTTCTTC.

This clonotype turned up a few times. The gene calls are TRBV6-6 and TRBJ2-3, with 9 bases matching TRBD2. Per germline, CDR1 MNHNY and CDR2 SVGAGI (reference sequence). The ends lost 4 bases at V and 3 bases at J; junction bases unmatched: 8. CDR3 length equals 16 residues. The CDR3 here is CASSSGTSPATDTQYF. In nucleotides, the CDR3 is TGTGCCAGCAGTTCGGGGACTAGCCCGGCAACAGATACGCAGTATTTT.

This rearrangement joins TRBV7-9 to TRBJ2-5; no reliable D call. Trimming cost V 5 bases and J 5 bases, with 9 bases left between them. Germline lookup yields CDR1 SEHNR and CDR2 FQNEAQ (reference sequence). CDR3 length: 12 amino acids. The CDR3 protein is CASSVDGETQYF. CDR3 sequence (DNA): TGTGCCAGCAGCGTGGATGGGGAGACCCAGTACTTC. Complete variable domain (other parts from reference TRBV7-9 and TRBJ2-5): DTGVSQNPRHKITKRGQNVTFRCDPISEHNRLYWYRQTLGQGPEFLTYFQNEAQLEKSRLLSDRFSAERPKGSFSTLEIQRTEQGDSAMYLCASSVDGETQYFGPGTRLLVL.